This TCR beta chain was recovered during a study of regulatory T cells in long-lasting Graves disease. iRepertoire HTBI primers and Arm-PCR of CDR3 regions built TCR beta libraries. One entry per CDR3 protein, called by TCRdb with MiXCR from the multiplex PCR reads. The data contain 530,000 or so distinct CDR3 sequences, 13% of them singletons. This clonotype was observed at least ten times. Its antigen is not identified. Time point specified: newly diagnosed GD, antithyroid drugs for less than 3 months. Scientists built the TCR library using RNA that was extracted from PBMCs. Study-level points and caveats: Limited sample numbers may have lowered accuracy.

In germline, CDR1 is SQVTM, CDR2 ANQGSEA. The CDR3 is 13 residues long. V lost 6 bases to trimming and J lost 1 base; unmatched junction nucleotides: 2. The same sample was also used in a study of T cells in Graves' hyperthyroidism and ophthalmopathy. That study adds: A 13 V-J model separated ophthalmopathy from stable hyperthyroidism.

This material consisted of peripheral blood mononuclear cells (PBMCs), taken at new diagnosis, from a patient treated with antithyroid drugs. The genes are TRBV29-1 and TRBJ2-1; 8 bases agree with TRBD1. The TCR originated in a man aged 25-40 years with Graves disease. CDR3: CSVRTGSYNEQFF. The CDR3 coding sequence is TGCAGCGTCCGGACAGGGTCCTACAATGAGCAGTTCTTC.